The 15 T cell receptor beta chains below all came from one sample that was sequenced in a study of T cell responses to AZD1222 COVID-19 vaccine. The data were produced by immunoSEQ multiplex PCR, yet TCRdb's version contains in-frame clones alone and is incomplete. This sample has 120,000 or so clones, with 70% to 90% found just once. The sample was peripheral blood, taken 28 days after the second AZD1222 dose. The receptors come from an adult who received the AZD1222 COVID-19 vaccine.

The V call is TRBV4-1, the J call TRBJ2-2, with 11 bases matching TRBD2. The germline V gene has CDR1 MGHRA and CDR2 YSYEKL. After removal of 1 base from V and 3 bases from J, the junction contained 4 bases not matched to a gene. The CDR3 has 17 amino acids. CDR3 sequence reads: CASSQVSGRADTGELFF. CDR3 DNA sequence: TGCGCCAGCAGCCAAGTTAGCGGGAGGGCCGACACCGGGGAGCTGTTTTTT.

The chain couples TRBV10-3 to TRBJ2-7; 8 nucleotides match TRBD2. The CDR3 is made up of 14 amino acids. V lost 5 bases and J lost 1; bases outside the gene matches: 4. Germline CDR1 ENHRY, CDR2 SYGVKD. The CDR3 region is CAISSGGLSYEQYF. The CDR3 bases are TGTGCCATCAGTAGCGGGGGCCTTTCCTACGAGCAGTACTTC.

This chain connects TRBV6-2 or TRBV6-3 to TRBJ2-2; 9 bases fit TRBD2. Germline lookup yields CDR1 MNHEY and CDR2 SVGEGT. The length of the CDR3 is 16 residues. Trimming at V came to 3 bases and at J to 6 bases, leaving 8 bases not matched to a gene. The CDR3: CASSYLSSGGSGELFF. CDR3 DNA: TGTGCCAGCAGTTATCTCTCCAGCGGGGGGTCCGGGGAGCTGTTTTTT.

V usage is TRBV28 and J usage is TRBJ1-1, with D hard to call. Germline CDR1 and CDR2: MDHEN and SYDVKM. This CDR3 spans 14 amino acids. Trimming took 2 bases from V and 1 from J, leaving 8 bases between them. CDR3 residues: CASSLSWWNTEAFF. The CDR3 coding sequence is TGTGCCAGCAGTTTAAGCTGGTGGAACACTGAAGCTTTCTTT.

Concerning this clone itself: The sample has other DNA sequences that encode this CDR3 too. V usage is TRBV7-9 and J usage is TRBJ1-1, with D possibly TRBD1 on 5 matching bases. Germline assignment: CDR1 SEHNR and CDR2 FQNEAQ (reference sequence). The CDR3 contains 15 residues. Trimming took 1 base from V and 3 from J, leaving 12 bases between them. The CDR3 DNA reads TGTGCCAGCAGCTTAGTGGGGGGTTGGGACACTGAAGCTTTCTTT. Translating gives CASSLVGGWDTEAFF.

The rearrangement joins TRBV4-2 to TRBJ1-2; D is undetermined. Germline V lookup: CDR1 LGHNA, CDR2 YNFKEQ. The ends were cut back, 4 bases at V and 2 bases at J, with 5 bases in the middle. The CDR3 is 12 amino acids. The DNA for the CDR3 is TGTGCCAGCAGCCCCGGGAACTATGGCTACACCTTC. Amino acids: CASSPGNYGYTF.

This chain uses TRBV9 with TRBJ1-1; D remains ambiguous. CDR3 length equals 12 residues. V was shortened by 0 bases and J by 12 bases, with 12 bases between the two germline ends. Germline-derived CDR1 and CDR2 are SGDLS and YYNGEE. CDR3 sequence reads: CASSVGAALPFF. CDR3 nucleotide sequence: TGTGCCAGCAGCGTAGGGGCCGCACTACCTTTCTTT.

The chain joins TRBV9 to TRBJ1-2; the D gene is possibly TRBD1 (6 bases). This CDR3 has 14 amino acids. The V gene's germline CDR1 is SGDLS and CDR2 YYNGEE. V was shortened by 4 bases and J by 4 bases, with 14 bases between the two germline ends. The CDR3 coding sequence is TGTGCCAGCAGCCCCACAGGGCCCTCCTATGGCTACACCTTC. The encoded protein is CASSPTGPSYGYTF.

The gene calls are TRBV4-3 and TRBJ2-1; possibly TRBD1 or TRBD2 for D (5 bases each). Germline CDR1 LGHNA, CDR2 YSLEER. CDR3 length: 16 amino acids. The V end was cut by 0 bases, the J end by 4 bases, with 13 bases between. The CDR3 is CASSQDGTNIYNEQFF. CDR3 coding DNA: TGCGCCAGCAGCCAAGATGGGACCAACATATACAATGAGCAGTTCTTC.

The chain couples TRBV6-4 to TRBJ2-3, with D perhaps matching TRBD1 (5 bases). Germline assignment: CDR1 MRHNA and CDR2 SNTAGT. Trimming cost V 6 bases and J 0 bases, with 10 bases left between them. There are 14 residues in the CDR3. CDR3 nucleotide sequence: TGTGCCAGCAGCGACAGAGCTAGCACAGATACGCAGTATTTT. This sequence encodes CASSDRASTDTQYF.

The chain has TRBV4-2 and TRBJ1-2; D gene uncertain. CDR1 is LGHNA and CDR2 is YNFKEQ in the germline V gene. V gave up 0 bases and J gave up 6 bases, with 14 bases separating them. The CDR3 covers 15 residues. CDR3 bases: TGTGCCAGCAGCCAAGATGAAGACGCCATACATGGCTACACCTTC. It is translated as CASSQDEDAIHGYTF.

V is TRBV7-2 and J is TRBJ2-5, with unresolved D. The CDR3 sequence is 12 residues long. With 3 bases removed from V and 2 bases from J, the gap between germline ends came to 4 bases. Per the germline V gene, CDR1 is SGHTA and CDR2 is FQGNSA. The CDR3 reads CASSFLQETQYF. DNA of the CDR3: TGTGCCAGCAGCTTTTTGCAAGAGACCCAGTACTTC.

This clone was detected once. This sequence joins TRBV3-1 (or the pseudogene TRBV3-2) and TRBJ2-2, with a weak D call TRBD1 (6 bases). The CDR3 has 16 residues. The germline CDR1 and CDR2 sequences are LGHDT and YNNKEL (reference sequence). The V end lost 1 base, the J end lost 0 bases, and 9 bases lay between the germline ends. The CDR3 protein is CASSQGWGPNTGELFF. CDR3 coding DNA: TGTGCCAGCAGCCAAGGCTGGGGGCCGAACACCGGGGAGCTGTTTTTT.

The chain recombines TRBV5-5 with TRBJ1-3; D not certain. Germline V lookup: CDR1 SGHKS, CDR2 YYEKEE (reference sequence). V dropped 1 base and J dropped 1 base, with 6 bases sitting between them. This CDR3 spans 14 amino acids. The CDR3, as DNA: TGTGCCAGCAGCTTGTACATATCTGGAAACACCATATATTTT. Protein: CASSLYISGNTIYF. Using reference TRBV5-5 and TRBJ1-3 for the parts outside the CDR3, the full variable domain is DAGVTQSPTHLIKTRGQQVTLRCSPISGHKSVSWYQQVLGQGPQFIFQYYEKEERGRGNFPDRFSARQFPNYSSELNVNALLLGDSALYLCASSLYISGNTIYFGEGSWLTVV.

The chain's CDR3 is CASRPQGNTIYF. The CDR3 region has the DNA TGTGCCAGCAGACCTCAGGGAAACACCATATATTTT. The genes are TRBV12-3 or TRBV12-4 and TRBJ1-3; D ambiguous. V was trimmed by 6 bases and J by 4 bases, leaving 7 bases between them. This CDR3 has 12 amino acids.